These T cell receptor beta chains were read from a single sample in a study of cytomegalovirus exposure and HLA in healthy donors. Clones were sequenced by immunoSEQ multiplex PCR, and TCRdb holds only the in-frame ones, with some missing. The sample lists around 200,000 clones, around 85% occurring once. Sequencing was done on a sample of PBMCs. The origin of the receptors is a man in his forties or fifties in good health and CMV-seronegative. The CDR3 runs from the conserved cysteine through the conserved F or W. A D gene is named only where the DNA matches it firmly. Clone size appears in some rows only: once, few, many, or a class for an expanded clone.

>-|TRBV2|TRBJ1-4|-
CASSAGSNEKLFF
TGTGCCAGCAGTGCAGGGTCTAATGAAAAACTGTTTTTT
>-|TRBV6-1|TRBJ1-1|-
CASSDPSPQAFF
TGTGCCAGCAGTGATCCGTCCCCTCAAGCTTTCTTT
>TRBD2|TRBV2|TRBJ2-3|-
CASRVLAGVEDTQYF
TGTGCCAGCAGGGTACTAGCGGGAGTGGAAGATACGCAGTATTTT
>-|TRBV14|TRBJ1-5|-
CASSQPGKRSNQPQHF
TGTGCCAGCAGCCAACCAGGGAAAAGAAGCAATCAGCCCCAGCATTTT
>-|TRBV4-1|TRBJ1-3|-
CASSQGTDNRNTIYF
TGCGCCAGCAGCCAAGGGACAGATAACAGAAACACCATATATTTT
>TRBD2|TRBV7-3|TRBJ2-5|-
CASSKGTSGTPFLETQYF
TGTGCCAGCAGCAAAGGGACTAGCGGGACCCCGTTTCTAGAGACCCAGTACTTC
>-|TRBV27|TRBJ1-2|few
CASSLSGRGGDYGYTF
TGTGCCAGCAGTTTATCAGGACGGGGGGGCGACTATGGCTACACCTTC
>-|TRBV10-3|TRBJ2-7|-
CATRQGASGIGEQYF
TGTGCCACTCGCCAGGGGGCTAGCGGGATTGGCGAGCAGTACTTC
>-|TRBV2|TRBJ2-6|once
CASSVRSGANGLTF
TGTGCCAGCAGTGTCAGGAGTGGGGCCAACGGCCTGACTTTC
>-|TRBV28|TRBJ1-5|-
CASSLLEQPQHF
TGTGCCAGCAGTTTATTGGAGCAGCCCCAGCATTTT
>-|TRBV5-1|TRBJ2-5|-
CASSLWGLQETQYF
TGCGCCAGCAGCTTGTGGGGGCTCCAAGAGACCCAGTACTTC
>-|TRBV28|TRBJ2-5|-
CASSPYLTGREETQYF
TGTGCCAGCAGTCCCTACTTGACTGGCCGAGAGGAGACCCAGTACTTC
>-|TRBV28|TRBJ1-1|-
CASRSLPGSNTEAFF
TGTGCCAGCAGGTCTCTTCCCGGTTCGAACACTGAAGCTTTCTTT
>-|TRBV28|TRBJ1-6|-
CASSFLGEVNSPLHF
TGTGCCAGCAGTTTCCTCGGGGAAGTCAATTCACCCCTCCACTTT
>TRBD1|TRBV18|TRBJ2-5|-
CASSLNRGQETQYF
TGTGCCAGCTCACTTAACAGGGGGCAAGAGACCCAGTACTTC
>TRBD1|TRBV11-3|TRBJ2-7|-
CASSLAGQGSYEQYF
TGTGCCAGCAGCTTAGCGGGACAGGGGTCCTACGAGCAGTACTTC
>TRBD2|TRBV4-2|TRBJ2-1|once
CASSQETGGFYNEQFF
TGTGCCAGCAGCCAAGAGACGGGAGGGTTCTACAATGAGCAGTTCTTC
>-|TRBV5-1|TRBJ2-7|once
CASSGQLYEQYF
TGCGCCAGCAGTGGACAGTTATACGAGCAGTACTTC
>TRBD1|TRBV7-9|TRBJ2-7|once
CASSSGQVWAYDGQYF
TGTGCCAGCAGCTCGGGACAGGTTTGGGCCTACGATGGGCAGTACTTC
>-|TRBV6-1|TRBJ2-7|-
CASKTATRGASEQYF
TGTGCCAGCAAGACGGCAACCCGAGGTGCGTCCGAGCAGTACTTC
>-|TRBV6-5|TRBJ2-5|-
CASSYAGVGETQYF
TGTGCCAGCAGTTACGCAGGGGTTGGAGAGACCCAGTACTTC
>TRBD1|TRBV28|TRBJ1-1|-
CASSLGTAMNTEAFF
TGTGCCAGCAGTTTGGGGACAGCCATGAACACTGAAGCTTTCTTT
>-|TRBV5-5|TRBJ1-5|-
CASSLEAGQPQHF
TGTGCCAGCAGCTTGGAAGCAGGTCAGCCCCAGCATTTT
>TRBD2|TRBV13|TRBJ2-7|once
CASSQFRTSGNEQYF
TGTGCCAGCAGCCAATTTAGGACTAGCGGGAACGAGCAGTACTTC
>-|TRBV11-2|TRBJ2-7|few
CASSPIRSGGEQYF
TGTGCCAGCAGCCCGATAAGGAGTGGTGGCGAGCAGTACTTC
>-|TRBV30|TRBJ2-7|-
CAWSMEVGPSYEQYF
TGTGCCTGGAGTATGGAGGTTGGGCCGAGCTACGAGCAGTACTTC
>-|TRBV12-2|TRBJ2-7|-
CASRLVYGSKRSYEQYF
TGTGCAAGTCGCTTAGTCTACGGGTCTAAACGCTCCTACGAGCAGTACTTC
>-|TRBV28|TRBJ2-7|once
CASSFNRAYEQYF
TGTGCCAGCAGTTTTAATCGCGCCTACGAGCAGTACTTC
>-|TRBV5-1|TRBJ1-5|-
CASTRGDDSNQPQHF
TGCGCCAGCACCCGGGGGGACGATAGCAATCAGCCCCAGCATTTT
>-|TRBV27|TRBJ2-7|-
CASSFPGVDEQYF
TGTGCCAGCAGTTTCCCAGGTGTCGACGAGCAGTACTTC
>-|TRBV11-2|TRBJ2-7|few
CASSFSRESSYEQYF
TGTGCCAGCAGCTTTTCGCGGGAAAGCTCCTACGAGCAGTACTTC
>TRBD1|TRBV6-1|TRBJ2-3|-
CASTDRAGGTDTQYF
TGTGCCAGCACCGACAGGGCAGGGGGCACAGATACGCAGTATTTT
>TRBD2|TRBV14|TRBJ2-2|-
CASSQDRGRYTGELFF
TGTGCCAGCAGCCAAGATCGCGGGAGGTACACCGGGGAGCTGTTTTTT
>TRBD1|TRBV19|TRBJ2-1|-
CASSPWTGDNEQFF
TGTGCCAGTAGTCCATGGACAGGGGACAATGAGCAGTTCTTC
>-|TRBV27|TRBJ2-7|-
CASSLAHEAYEQYF
TGTGCCAGCAGTTTGGCACACGAGGCCTACGAGCAGTACTTC
>TRBD1|TRBV19|TRBJ2-5|-
CASSHGGTGETQYF
TGTGCCAGTAGTCATGGGGGGACAGGGGAGACCCAGTACTTC
>-|TRBV10-3|TRBJ2-7|-
CAISERGVSANF
TGTGCCATCAGTGAGCGGGGTGTCTCGGCTAACTTC
>-|TRBV9|TRBJ1-3|once
CASKAGEGSGNTIYF
TGTGCCAGCAAGGCCGGCGAGGGCTCTGGAAACACCATATATTTT
>TRBD2|TRBV11-2|TRBJ2-2|-
CASSTGTSVSGELFF
TGTGCCAGCAGCACCGGGACTAGCGTATCCGGGGAGCTGTTTTTT
>-|TRBV6-4|TRBJ2-1|-
CASSEGAPETNEQFF
TGTGCCAGCAGTGAAGGTGCCCCGGAGACCAATGAGCAGTTCTTC
>TRBD2|TRBV28|TRBJ2-3|-
CASSFSGRIYTQYF
TGTGCCAGCAGTTTCAGCGGGAGAATATATACGCAGTATTTT
>-|TRBV7-9|TRBJ1-6|-
CASSLQGLSYNSPLHF
TGTGCCAGCAGCTTACAGGGTCTGTCCTATAATTCACCCCTCCACTTT
>-|TRBV25-1|TRBJ1-1|-
CASSKRGDQNTEAFF
TGTGCCAGCAGTAAACGGGGGGACCAGAACACTGAAGCTTTCTTT
>-|TRBV29-1|TRBJ2-5|-
CSVELARETQYF
TGCAGCGTTGAACTTGCTCGGGAGACCCAGTACTTC
>TRBD1|TRBV4-1|TRBJ1-2|-
CASSQARGGTNYGYTF
TGCGCCAGCAGCCAAGCAAGAGGGGGCACTAACTATGGCTACACCTTC
>-|TRBV19|TRBJ1-4|once
CASSNAPGQVEKLFF
TGTGCCAGTAGTAATGCCCCTGGGCAGGTGGAAAAACTGTTTTTT
>-|TRBV11-2|TRBJ2-2|few
CASSLAGSNTGELFF
TGTGCCAGCAGCTTAGCGGGATCGAACACCGGGGAGCTGTTTTTT
>-|TRBV7-9|TRBJ2-7|-
CASSANPTYEQYF
TGTGCCAGCAGCGCCAACCCTACCTACGAGCAGTACTTC